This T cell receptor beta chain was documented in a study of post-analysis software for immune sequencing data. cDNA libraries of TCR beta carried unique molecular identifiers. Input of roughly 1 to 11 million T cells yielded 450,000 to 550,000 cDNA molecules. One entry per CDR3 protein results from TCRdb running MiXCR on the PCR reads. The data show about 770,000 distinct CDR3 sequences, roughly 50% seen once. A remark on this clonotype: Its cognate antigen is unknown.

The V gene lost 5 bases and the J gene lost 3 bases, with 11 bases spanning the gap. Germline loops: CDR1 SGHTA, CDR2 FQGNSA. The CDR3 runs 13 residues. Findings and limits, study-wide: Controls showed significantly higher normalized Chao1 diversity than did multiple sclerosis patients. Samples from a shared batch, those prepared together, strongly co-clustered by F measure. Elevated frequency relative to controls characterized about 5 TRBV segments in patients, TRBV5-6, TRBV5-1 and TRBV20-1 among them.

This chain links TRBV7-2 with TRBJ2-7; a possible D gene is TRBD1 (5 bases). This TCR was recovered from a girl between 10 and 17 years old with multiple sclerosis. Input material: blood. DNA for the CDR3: TGTGCCAGCAGCCCACAGACAGTCTACGAGCAGTACTTC. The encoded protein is CASSPQTVYEQYF.